These T cell receptor beta chains were read from a single sample in a study of CD8 T cells in Susac syndrome. TCRdb processed the immunoSEQ multiplex PCR reads anew with MiXCR; each CDR3 protein has one entry. The repertoire holds about 200,000 distinct CDR3 sequences, with over 85% as singletons. The sample was CD4+ T cells from PBMCs. The source of these receptors is a human donor in good health. The CDR3 runs from the conserved cysteine through the conserved F or W. A D gene is named only where the DNA matches it firmly. The size entry is marked missing in some rows and otherwise reads once, few, many or a size class.

d_call	clone_size	v_call	j_call	cdr3_aa	cdr3_nt
.	.	TRBV29-1	TRBJ2-1	CSHRAPVMYEQFF	TGCAGCCACCGGGCCCCAGTTATGTATGAGCAGTTCTTC
.	.	TRBV12-3/TRBV12-4	TRBJ1-2	CASSLGQGNGYTF	TGTGCCAGCAGTTTAGGGCAGGGAAATGGCTACACCTTC
.	.	TRBV20-1	TRBJ1-1	CSASHRILNTEAFF	TGCAGTGCTAGCCACAGAATCCTGAACACTGAAGCTTTCTTT
.	.	TRBV29-1	TRBJ2-1	CSVEHRGPNEQFF	TGCAGCGTTGAACACCGGGGGCCAAATGAGCAGTTCTTC
.	.	TRBV11-3	TRBJ2-1	CASSLRDWAGYNEQFF	TGTGCCAGCAGCTTAAGGGACTGGGCGGGATACAATGAGCAGTTCTTC
.	.	TRBV2	TRBJ2-5	CASYRMGETQYF	TGTGCCAGCTATCGGATGGGAGAGACCCAGTACTTC
TRBD2	.	TRBV12-5	TRBJ2-1	CASGLAPGLAVYNEQFF	TGTGCTAGTGGTTTGGCTCCGGGACTAGCCGTATACAATGAGCAGTTCTTC
TRBD1	few	TRBV29-1	TRBJ1-1	CSVGRQGSEAFF	TGCAGCGTTGGCCGACAGGGGTCTGAAGCTTTCTTT
.	.	TRBV21-1	TRBJ2-2	CASILAGGLVTGELFF	TGTGCCAGCATCTTAGCGGGGGGGCTGGTCACCGGGGAGCTGTTTTTT
.	once	TRBV29-1	TRBJ1-2	CSVGPNSGRWAGGYTF	TGCAGCGTTGGGCCTAACTCAGGGAGATGGGCTGGTGGCTACACCTTC
.	.	TRBV12-3/TRBV12-4	TRBJ1-5	CASSLVFRDGGQPQHF	TGTGCCAGCAGTTTGGTGTTCCGCGATGGGGGACAGCCCCAGCATTTT
TRBD2	few	TRBV3-1	TRBJ2-3	CASSPSGASTDTQYF	TGTGCCAGCAGCCCTAGCGGGGCTAGCACAGATACGCAGTATTTT
TRBD1	.	TRBV10-2	TRBJ1-2	CASSTGAWGYTF	TGCGCCAGCAGTACAGGGGCGTGGGGCTACACCTTC
.	.	TRBV12-3/TRBV12-4	TRBJ1-5	CASSSGDNQPQHF	TGTGCCAGCAGTTCAGGGGACAATCAGCCCCAGCATTTT
.	.	TRBV9	TRBJ2-3	CASSVGVGEGDTQYF	TGTGCCAGCAGCGTAGGAGTGGGAGAAGGGGATACGCAGTATTTT
TRBD1	.	TRBV2	TRBJ2-5	CASSGRDREHGTQYF	TGTGCCAGCAGTGGCCGGGACAGGGAACACGGGACCCAGTACTTC
TRBD1	.	TRBV29-1	TRBJ2-5	CSIYRGLIEAQYF	TGCAGCATATACAGGGGGCTGATTGAGGCCCAGTACTTC
.	.	TRBV9	TRBJ2-3	CASSVAANADTQYF	TGTGCCAGCAGCGTAGCGGCAAACGCAGATACGCAGTATTTT
.	.	TRBV24-1	TRBJ2-5	CATSEGTRETQYF	TGTGCCACCAGTGAGGGGACAAGAGAGACCCAGTACTTC
.	.	TRBV9	TRBJ1-2	CASSVGALYGYTF	TGTGCCAGCAGCGTAGGGGCTCTCTATGGCTACACCTTC
.	.	TRBV2	TRBJ2-7	CASSEAPGAYEQYF	TGTGCCAGCAGTGAAGCGCCGGGCGCCTACGAGCAGTACTTC
.	.	TRBV24-1	TRBJ2-2	CATSVAHSTGELFF	TGTGCCACCAGTGTTGCCCATTCCACCGGGGAGCTGTTTTTT
TRBD1	.	TRBV11-2	TRBJ2-6	CASSLKRDSDLSGANVLTF	TGTGCCAGCAGCCTAAAAAGGGACAGCGACCTCTCTGGGGCCAACGTCCTGACTTTC
TRBD2	.	TRBV30	TRBJ2-5	CAWSVGLARETQYF	TGTGCCTGGAGTGTGGGACTAGCTAGAGAGACCCAGTACTTC
.	.	TRBV5-6	TRBJ1-1	CASARFFGGDQHTEAFF	TGTGCCAGCGCCCGTTTTTTCGGGGGGGACCAACACACTGAAGCTTTCTTT
.	.	TRBV29-1	TRBJ2-3	CSVTGLTSTDTQYF	TGCAGCGTCACAGGGTTGACTAGCACAGATACGCAGTATTTT
TRBD1	.	TRBV20-1	TRBJ1-6	CSAFRDRVNSPLHF	TGCAGTGCTTTCCGGGACAGGGTCAATTCACCCCTCCACTTT
TRBD1	.	TRBV15	TRBJ2-5	CATSLDRAQETQYF	TGTGCCACCAGCCTGGACAGGGCACAAGAGACCCAGTACTTC